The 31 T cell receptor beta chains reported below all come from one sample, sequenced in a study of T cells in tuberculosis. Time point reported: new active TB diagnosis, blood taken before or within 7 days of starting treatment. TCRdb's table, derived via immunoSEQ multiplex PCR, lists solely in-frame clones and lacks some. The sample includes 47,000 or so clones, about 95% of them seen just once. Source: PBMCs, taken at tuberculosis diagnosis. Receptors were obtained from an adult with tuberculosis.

CDR3 in DNA: TGCGCCAGCAGCCAGGGACTAGCGGGAGGGGTAGATACGCAGTATTTT. Amino acids: CASSQGLAGGVDTQYF. This sequence joins TRBV4-3 and TRBJ2-3; 16 bases are a match to TRBD2. CDR1 is LGHNA, CDR2 YSLEER, per germline. CDR3 length: 16 amino acids. V was pared by 3 bases and J by 5 bases, with 2 bases of the junction left unmatched.

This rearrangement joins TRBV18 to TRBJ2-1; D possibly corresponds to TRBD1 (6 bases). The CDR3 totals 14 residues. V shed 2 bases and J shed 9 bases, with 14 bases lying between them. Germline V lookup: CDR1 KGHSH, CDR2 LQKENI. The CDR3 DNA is TGTGCCAGCTCACCAAAACCAGGGGTAGGTGAGCAGTTCTTC. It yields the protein CASSPKPGVGEQFF. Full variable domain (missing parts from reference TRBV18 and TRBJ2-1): NAGVMQNPRHLVRRRGQEARLRCSPMKGHSHVYWYRQLPEEGLKFMVYLQKENIIDESGMPKERFSAEFPKEGPSILRIQQVVRGDSAAYFCASSPKPGVGEQFFGPGTRLTVL.

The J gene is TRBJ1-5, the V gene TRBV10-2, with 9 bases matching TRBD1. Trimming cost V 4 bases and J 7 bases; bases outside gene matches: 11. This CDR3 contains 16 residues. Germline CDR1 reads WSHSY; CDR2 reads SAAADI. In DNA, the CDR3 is TGCGCCAGCAGTGGCACAGGGACAGGGCGGTTACAGCCCCAGCATTTT. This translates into CASSGTGTGRLQPQHF.

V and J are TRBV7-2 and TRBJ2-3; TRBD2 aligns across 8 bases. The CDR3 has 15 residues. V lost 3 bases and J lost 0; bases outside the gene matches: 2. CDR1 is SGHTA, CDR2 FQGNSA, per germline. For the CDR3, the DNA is TGTGCCAGCAGCTTCCAGCGGGGGAGCACAGATACGCAGTATTTT. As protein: CASSFQRGSTDTQYF.

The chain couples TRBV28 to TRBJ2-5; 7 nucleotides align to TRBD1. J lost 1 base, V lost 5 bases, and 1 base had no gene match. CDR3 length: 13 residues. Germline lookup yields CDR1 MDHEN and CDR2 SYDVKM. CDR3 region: CASSPGGQETQYF. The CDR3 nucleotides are TGTGCCAGCAGTCCAGGGGGCCAAGAGACCCAGTACTTC.

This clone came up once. The CDR3 region has the DNA TGTGCCAGTAGTCCCCCGACATCGGCCTTGAACACTGAAGCTTTCTTT. Translated: CASSPPTSALNTEAFF. This chain connects TRBV19 to TRBJ1-1; D uncertain. With 5 bases removed from V and 0 bases from J, the gap between germline ends came to 16 bases. The CDR3 is made up of 16 amino acids. In germline, CDR1 is LNHDA, CDR2 SQIVND (reference sequence).

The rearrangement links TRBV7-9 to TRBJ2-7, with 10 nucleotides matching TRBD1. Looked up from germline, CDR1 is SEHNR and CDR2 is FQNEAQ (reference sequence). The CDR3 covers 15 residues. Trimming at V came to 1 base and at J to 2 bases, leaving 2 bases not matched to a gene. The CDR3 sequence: CASSLEGQGTYEQYF. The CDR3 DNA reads TGTGCCAGCAGCTTAGAGGGACAGGGGACCTACGAGCAGTACTTC.

This CDR3 is CASRTSDNRRTEAFF. For the CDR3, the DNA is TGTGCCAGCAGGACTTCGGACAACCGAAGGACTGAAGCTTTCTTT. This sequence joins TRBV28 and TRBJ1-1, with a weak D call TRBD1 (5 bases). This CDR3 has 15 residues. Looked up from germline, CDR1 is MDHEN and CDR2 is SYDVKM. V lost 6 bases to trimming and J lost 5 bases, with 19 bases between them.

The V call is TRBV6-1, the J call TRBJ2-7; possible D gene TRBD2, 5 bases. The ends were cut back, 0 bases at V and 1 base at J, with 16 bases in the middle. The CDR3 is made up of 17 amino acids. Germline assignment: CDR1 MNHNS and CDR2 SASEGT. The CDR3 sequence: CASSEAQTTRRSYEQYF. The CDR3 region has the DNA TGTGCCAGCAGTGAAGCCCAGACAACCCGGAGGTCCTACGAGCAGTACTTC.

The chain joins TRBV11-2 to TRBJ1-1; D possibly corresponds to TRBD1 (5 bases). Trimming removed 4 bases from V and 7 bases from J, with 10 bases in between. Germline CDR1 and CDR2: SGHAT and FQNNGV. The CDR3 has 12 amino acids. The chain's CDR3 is CASSWQGVEAFF. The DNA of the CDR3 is TGTGCCAGCAGCTGGCAGGGCGTTGAAGCTTTCTTT.

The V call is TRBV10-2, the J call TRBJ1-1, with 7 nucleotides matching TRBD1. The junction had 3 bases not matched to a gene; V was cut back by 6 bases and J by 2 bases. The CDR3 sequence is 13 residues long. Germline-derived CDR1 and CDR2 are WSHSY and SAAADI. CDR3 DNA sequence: TGCGCCAGCAGGGGGACAGCCAACACTGAAGCTTTCTTT. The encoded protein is CASRGTANTEAFF.

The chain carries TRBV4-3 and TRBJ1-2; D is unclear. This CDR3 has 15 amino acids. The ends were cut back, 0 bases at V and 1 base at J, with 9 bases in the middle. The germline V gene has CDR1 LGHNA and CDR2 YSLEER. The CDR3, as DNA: TGCGCCAGCAGCCAAGATGGCGGGGATAACTATGGCTACACCTTC. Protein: CASSQDGGDNYGYTF.

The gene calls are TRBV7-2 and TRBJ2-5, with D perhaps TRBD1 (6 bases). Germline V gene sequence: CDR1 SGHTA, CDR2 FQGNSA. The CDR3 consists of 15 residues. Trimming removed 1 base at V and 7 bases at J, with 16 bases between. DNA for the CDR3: TGTGCCAGCAGCTTAGAAGAGGCAGGGGTGGGGACCCAGTACTTC. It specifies CASSLEEAGVGTQYF.

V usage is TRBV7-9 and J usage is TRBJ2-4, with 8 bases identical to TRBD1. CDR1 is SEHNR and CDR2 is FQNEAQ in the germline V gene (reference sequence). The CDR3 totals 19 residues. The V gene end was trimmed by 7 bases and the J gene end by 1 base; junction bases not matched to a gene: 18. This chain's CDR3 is CASTPLRDRNVLAKNIQYF. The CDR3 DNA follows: TGTGCCAGCACCCCATTAAGGGACAGGAACGTTTTGGCCAAAAACATTCAGTACTTC.

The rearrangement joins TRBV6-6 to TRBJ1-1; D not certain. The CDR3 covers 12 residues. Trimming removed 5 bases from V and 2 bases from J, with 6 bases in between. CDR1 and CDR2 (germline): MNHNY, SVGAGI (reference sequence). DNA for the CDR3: TGTGCCAGCAGTGGGCCCAACACTGAAGCTTTCTTT. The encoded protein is CASSGPNTEAFF.

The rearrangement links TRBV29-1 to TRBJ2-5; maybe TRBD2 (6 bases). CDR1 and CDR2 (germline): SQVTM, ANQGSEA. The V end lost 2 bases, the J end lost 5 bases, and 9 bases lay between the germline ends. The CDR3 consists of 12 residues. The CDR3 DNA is TGCAGCGTTGAACCTGGGGGGGAGACCCAGTACTTC. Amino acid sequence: CSVEPGGETQYF.

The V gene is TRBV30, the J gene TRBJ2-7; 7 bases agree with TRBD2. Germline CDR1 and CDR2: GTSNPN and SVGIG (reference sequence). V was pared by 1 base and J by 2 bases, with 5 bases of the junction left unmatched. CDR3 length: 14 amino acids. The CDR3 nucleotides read TGTGCCTGGAGTGGGGGCGGGAGCGCCTACGAGCAGTACTTC. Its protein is CAWSGGGSAYEQYF.

CDR3 sequence (DNA): TGTGCCAGCAGGCCAACTAGCGGGACCCACAATGAGCAGTTCTTC. Translating gives CASRPTSGTHNEQFF. The chain links TRBV7-9 to TRBJ2-1; 10 bases agree with TRBD2. The CDR3 sequence is 15 residues long. CDR1 and CDR2 from the germline V gene are SEHNR and FQNEAQ (reference sequence). Trimming cost V 6 bases and J 5 bases; bases outside gene matches: 7.

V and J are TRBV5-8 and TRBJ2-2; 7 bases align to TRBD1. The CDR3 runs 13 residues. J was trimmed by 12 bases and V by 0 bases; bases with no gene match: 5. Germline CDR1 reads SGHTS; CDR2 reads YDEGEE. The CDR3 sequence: CASSLDRGSKLFF. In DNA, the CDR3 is TGTGCCAGCAGCTTGGACAGGGGTAGTAAGCTGTTTTTT.

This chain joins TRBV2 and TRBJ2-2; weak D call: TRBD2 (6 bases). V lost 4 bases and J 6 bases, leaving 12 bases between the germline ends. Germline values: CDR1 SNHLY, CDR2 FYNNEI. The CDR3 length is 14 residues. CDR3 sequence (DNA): TGTGCCAGCAGTGGTGGAGGGACGGCCGGGGAGCTGTTTTTT. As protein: CASSGGGTAGELFF. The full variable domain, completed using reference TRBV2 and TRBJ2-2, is EPEVTQTPSHQVTQMGQEVILRCVPISNHLYFYWYRQILGQKVEFLVSFYNNEISEKSEIFDDQFSVERPDGSNFTLKIRSTKLEDSAMYFCASSGGGTAGELFFGEGSRLTVL.

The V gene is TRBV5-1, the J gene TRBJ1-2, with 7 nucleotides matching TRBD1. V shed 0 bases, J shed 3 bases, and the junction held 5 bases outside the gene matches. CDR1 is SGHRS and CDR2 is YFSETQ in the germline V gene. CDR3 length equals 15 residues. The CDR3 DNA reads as TGCGCCAGCAGCTTGGGGGACAGAAACCACTATGGCTACACCTTC. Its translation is CASSLGDRNHYGYTF. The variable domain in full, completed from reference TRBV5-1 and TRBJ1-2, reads KAGVTQTPRYLIKTRGQQVTLSCSPISGHRSVSWYQQTPGQGLQFLFEYFSETQRNKGNFPGRFSGRQFSNSRSEMNVSTLELGDSALYLCASSLGDRNHYGYTFGSGTRLTVV.

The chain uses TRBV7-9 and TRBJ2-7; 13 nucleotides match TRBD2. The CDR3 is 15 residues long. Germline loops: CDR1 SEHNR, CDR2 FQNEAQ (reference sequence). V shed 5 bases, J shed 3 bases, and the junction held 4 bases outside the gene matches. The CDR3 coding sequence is TGTGCCAGCAGCCCCGGACTAGCGGGAGTCTACGAGCAGTACTTC. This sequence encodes CASSPGLAGVYEQYF.

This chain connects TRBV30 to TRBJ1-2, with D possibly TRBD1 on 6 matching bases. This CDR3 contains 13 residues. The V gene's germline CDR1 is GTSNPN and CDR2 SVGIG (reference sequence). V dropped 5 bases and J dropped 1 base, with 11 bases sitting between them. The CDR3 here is CAWRTENNYGYTF. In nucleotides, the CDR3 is TGTGCCTGGCGGACAGAGAATAACTATGGCTACACCTTC.

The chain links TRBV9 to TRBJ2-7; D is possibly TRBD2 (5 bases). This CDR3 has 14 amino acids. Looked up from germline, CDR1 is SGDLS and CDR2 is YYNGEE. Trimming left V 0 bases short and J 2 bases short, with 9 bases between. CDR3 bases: TGTGCCAGCAGCGTAGCAGTGGGAGCCTACGAGCAGTACTTC. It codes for CASSVAVGAYEQYF.

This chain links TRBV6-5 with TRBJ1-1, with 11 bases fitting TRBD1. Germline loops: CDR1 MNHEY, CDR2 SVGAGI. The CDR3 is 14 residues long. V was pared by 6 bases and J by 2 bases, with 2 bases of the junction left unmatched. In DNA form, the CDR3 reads TGTGCCAGCAGGGACAGGGGGCAAAACACTGAAGCTTTCTTT. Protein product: CASRDRGQNTEAFF.

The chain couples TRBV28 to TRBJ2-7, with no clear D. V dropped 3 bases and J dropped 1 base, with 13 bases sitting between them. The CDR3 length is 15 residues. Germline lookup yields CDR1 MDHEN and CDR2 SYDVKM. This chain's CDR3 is CASSFAQIQSYEQYF. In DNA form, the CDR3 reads TGTGCCAGCAGTTTCGCTCAGATTCAATCCTACGAGCAGTACTTC.

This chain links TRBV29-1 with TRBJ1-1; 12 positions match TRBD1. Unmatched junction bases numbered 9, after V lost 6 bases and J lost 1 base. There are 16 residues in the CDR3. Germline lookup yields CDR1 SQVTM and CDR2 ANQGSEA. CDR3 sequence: CSVFFGTGGWNTEAFF. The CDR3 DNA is TGCAGCGTCTTCTTTGGGACAGGGGGCTGGAACACTGAAGCTTTCTTT.

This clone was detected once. CDR3 amino acids: CASSQDGQGAWYEQYF. CDR3 bases: TGCGCCAGCAGCCAAGATGGGCAGGGGGCCTGGTACGAGCAGTACTTC. The V gene is TRBV4-3, the J gene TRBJ2-7; 8 bases are shared with TRBD1. This CDR3 spans 16 amino acids. Germline values: CDR1 LGHNA, CDR2 YSLEER. The junction had 8 bases not matched to a gene; V was cut back by 0 bases and J by 4 bases.

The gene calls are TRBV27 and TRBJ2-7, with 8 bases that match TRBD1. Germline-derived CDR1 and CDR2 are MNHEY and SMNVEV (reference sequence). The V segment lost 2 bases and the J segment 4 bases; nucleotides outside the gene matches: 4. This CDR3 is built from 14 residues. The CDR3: CASSLDRGAYEQYF. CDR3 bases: TGTGCCAGCAGTTTAGACAGGGGCGCTTACGAGCAGTACTTC.

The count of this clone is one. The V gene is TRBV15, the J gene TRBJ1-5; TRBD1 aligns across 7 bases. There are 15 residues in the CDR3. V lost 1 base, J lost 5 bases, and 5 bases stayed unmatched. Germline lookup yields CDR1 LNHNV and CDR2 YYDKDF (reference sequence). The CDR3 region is CATSRGGGQYQPQHF. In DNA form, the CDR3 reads TGTGCCACCAGCAGAGGAGGGGGACAGTATCAGCCCCAGCATTTT. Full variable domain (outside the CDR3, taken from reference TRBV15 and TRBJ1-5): DAMVIQNPRYQVTQFGKPVTLSCSQTLNHNVMYWYQQKSSQAPKLLFHYYDKDFNNEADTPDNFQSRRPNTSFCFLDIRSPGLGDTAMYLCATSRGGGQYQPQHFGDGTRLSIL.

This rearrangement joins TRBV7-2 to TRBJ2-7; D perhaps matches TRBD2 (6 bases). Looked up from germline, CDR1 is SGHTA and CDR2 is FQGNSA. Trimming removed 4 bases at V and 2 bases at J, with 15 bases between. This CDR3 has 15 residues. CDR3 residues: CASSWKWEATYEQYF. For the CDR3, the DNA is TGTGCCAGCAGCTGGAAGTGGGAGGCTACCTACGAGCAGTACTTC.